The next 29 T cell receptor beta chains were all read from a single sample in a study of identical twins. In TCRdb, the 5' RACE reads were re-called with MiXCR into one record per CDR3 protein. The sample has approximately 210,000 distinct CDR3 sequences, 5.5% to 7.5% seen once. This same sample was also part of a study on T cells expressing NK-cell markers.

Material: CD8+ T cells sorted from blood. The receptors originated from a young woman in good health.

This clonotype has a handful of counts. The DNA for the CDR3 is TGTGCCAGCAGCCAAGAAATATACCGGACAGGGGCCCGGGATACGCAGTATTTT. Its translation: CASSQEIYRTGARDTQYF. This sequence joins TRBV14 and TRBJ2-3; 9 bases fit TRBD1. The ends lost 0 bases at V and 6 bases at J; junction bases unmatched: 13. This CDR3 contains 18 residues. Per germline, CDR1 SGHDN and CDR2 FVKESK.

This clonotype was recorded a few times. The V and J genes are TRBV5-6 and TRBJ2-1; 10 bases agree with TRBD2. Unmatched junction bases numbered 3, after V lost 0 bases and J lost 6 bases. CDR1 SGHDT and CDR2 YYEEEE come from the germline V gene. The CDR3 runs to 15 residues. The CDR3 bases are TGTGCCAGCAGCTTGGTGGGACTAGCGATCAATGAGCAGTTCTTC. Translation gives CASSLVGLAINEQFF.

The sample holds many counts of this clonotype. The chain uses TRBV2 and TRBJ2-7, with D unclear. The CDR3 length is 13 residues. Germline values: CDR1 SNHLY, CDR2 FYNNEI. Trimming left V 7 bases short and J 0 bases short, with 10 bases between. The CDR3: CASTGRNSYEQYF. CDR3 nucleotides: TGTGCCAGCACCGGCCGGAACTCCTACGAGCAGTACTTC.

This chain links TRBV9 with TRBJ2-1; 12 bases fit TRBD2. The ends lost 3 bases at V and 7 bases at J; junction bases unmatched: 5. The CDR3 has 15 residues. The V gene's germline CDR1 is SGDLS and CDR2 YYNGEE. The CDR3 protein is CASSGLAGEMNEQFF. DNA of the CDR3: TGTGCCAGCAGCGGACTAGCGGGAGAAATGAATGAGCAGTTCTTC.

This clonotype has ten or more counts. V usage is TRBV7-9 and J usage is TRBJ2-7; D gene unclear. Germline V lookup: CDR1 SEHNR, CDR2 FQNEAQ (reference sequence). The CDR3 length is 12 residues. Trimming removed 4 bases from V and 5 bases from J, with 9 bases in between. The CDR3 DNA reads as TGTGCCAGCAGCTCGAGCCGAAACGAGCAGTACTTC. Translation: CASSSSRNEQYF.

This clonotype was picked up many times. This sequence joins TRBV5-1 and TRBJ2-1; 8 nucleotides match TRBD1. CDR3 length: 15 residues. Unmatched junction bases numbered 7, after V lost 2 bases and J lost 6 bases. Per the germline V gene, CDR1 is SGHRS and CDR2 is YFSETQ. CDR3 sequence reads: CASSLGAGGRNEQFF. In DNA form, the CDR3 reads TGCGCCAGCAGCTTAGGGGCAGGGGGCCGCAATGAGCAGTTCTTC.

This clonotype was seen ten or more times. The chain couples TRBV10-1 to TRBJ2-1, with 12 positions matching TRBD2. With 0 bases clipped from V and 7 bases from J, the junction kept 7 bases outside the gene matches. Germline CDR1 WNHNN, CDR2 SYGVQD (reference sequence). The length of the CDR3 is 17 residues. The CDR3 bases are TGCGCCAGCAGTGAGTCCCCTTCGACTAGCGGGAGAAATGAGCAGTTCTTC. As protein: CASSESPSTSGRNEQFF.

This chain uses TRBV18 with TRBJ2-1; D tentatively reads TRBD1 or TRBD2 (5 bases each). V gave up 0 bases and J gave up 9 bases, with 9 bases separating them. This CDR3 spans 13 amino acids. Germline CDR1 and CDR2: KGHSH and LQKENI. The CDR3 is CASSPPVGTEQFF. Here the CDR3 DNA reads TGTGCCAGCTCACCACCGGTAGGGACTGAGCAGTTCTTC.

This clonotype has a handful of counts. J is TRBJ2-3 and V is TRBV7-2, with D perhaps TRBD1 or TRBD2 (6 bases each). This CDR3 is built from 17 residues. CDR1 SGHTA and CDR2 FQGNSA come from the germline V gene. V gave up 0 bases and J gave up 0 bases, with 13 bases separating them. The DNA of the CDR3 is TGTGCCAGCAGCTTAGCGGGGGGCTTCACTAGCACAGATACGCAGTATTTT. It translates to CASSLAGGFTSTDTQYF.

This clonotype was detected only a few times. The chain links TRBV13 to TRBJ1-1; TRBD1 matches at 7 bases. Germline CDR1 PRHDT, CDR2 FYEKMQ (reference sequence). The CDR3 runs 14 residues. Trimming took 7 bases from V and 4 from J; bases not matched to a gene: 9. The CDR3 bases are TGTGCCAGCAACTCCGAGGGGGCAGTCACTGAAGCTTTCTTT. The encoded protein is CASNSEGAVTEAFF.

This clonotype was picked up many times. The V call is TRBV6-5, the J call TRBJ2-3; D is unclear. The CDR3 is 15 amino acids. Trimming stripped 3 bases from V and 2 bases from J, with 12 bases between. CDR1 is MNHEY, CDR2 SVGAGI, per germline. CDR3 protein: CASSYGRAHTDTQYF. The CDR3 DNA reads TGTGCCAGCAGTTATGGTCGCGCGCACACAGATACGCAGTATTTT.

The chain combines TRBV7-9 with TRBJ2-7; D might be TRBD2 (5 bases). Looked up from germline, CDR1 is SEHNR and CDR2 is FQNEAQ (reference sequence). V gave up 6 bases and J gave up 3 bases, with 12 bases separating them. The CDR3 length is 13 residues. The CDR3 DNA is TGTGCCAGCAGGGGAGACGAGGGCTACGAGCAGTACTTC. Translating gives CASRGDEGYEQYF.

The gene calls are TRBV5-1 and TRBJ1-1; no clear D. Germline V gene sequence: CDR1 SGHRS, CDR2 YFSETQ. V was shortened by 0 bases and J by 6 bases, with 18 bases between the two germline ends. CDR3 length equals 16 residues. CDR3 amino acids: CASSLESTGSWAEAFF. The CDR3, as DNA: TGCGCCAGCAGCTTGGAGTCTACCGGGTCATGGGCTGAAGCTTTCTTT.

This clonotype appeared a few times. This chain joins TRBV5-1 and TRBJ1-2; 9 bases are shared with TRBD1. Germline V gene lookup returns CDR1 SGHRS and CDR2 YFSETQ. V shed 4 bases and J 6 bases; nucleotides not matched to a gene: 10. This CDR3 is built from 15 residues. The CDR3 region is CASSPGPGTGNGYTF. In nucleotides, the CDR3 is TGCGCCAGCAGCCCGGGGCCCGGGACAGGGAATGGCTACACCTTC.

The CDR3 DNA reads as TGTGCCAGCAGCCTTTCTAGCGGGAGTTGGAACAATGAGCAGTTCTTC. It yields the protein CASSLSSGSWNNEQFF. The rearrangement joins TRBV3-1 to TRBJ2-1; TRBD2 matches at 10 bases. The CDR3 covers 16 residues. CDR1 and CDR2 from the germline V gene are LGHDT and YNNKEL (reference sequence). V dropped 4 bases and J dropped 5; count of bases not matched to a gene: 8.

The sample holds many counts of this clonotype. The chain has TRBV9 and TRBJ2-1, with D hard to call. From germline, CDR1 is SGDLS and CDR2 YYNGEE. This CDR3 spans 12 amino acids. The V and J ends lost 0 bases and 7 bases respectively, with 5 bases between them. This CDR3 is CASSVGVNEQFF. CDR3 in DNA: TGTGCCAGCAGCGTAGGAGTTAATGAGCAGTTCTTC.

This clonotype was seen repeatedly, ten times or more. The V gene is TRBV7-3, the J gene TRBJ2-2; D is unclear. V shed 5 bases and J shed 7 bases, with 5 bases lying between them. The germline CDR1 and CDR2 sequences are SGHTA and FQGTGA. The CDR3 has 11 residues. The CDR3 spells CASSQSGELFF. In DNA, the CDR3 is TGTGCCAGCAGCCAAAGCGGGGAGCTGTTTTTT.

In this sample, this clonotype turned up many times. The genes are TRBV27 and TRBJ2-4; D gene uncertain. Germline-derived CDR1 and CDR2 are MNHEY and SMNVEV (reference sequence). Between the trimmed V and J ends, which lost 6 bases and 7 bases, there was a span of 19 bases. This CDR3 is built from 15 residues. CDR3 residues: CASSMLGNGENIQYF. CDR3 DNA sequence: TGTGCCAGCAGCATGCTGGGTAATGGAGAGAACATTCAGTACTTC.

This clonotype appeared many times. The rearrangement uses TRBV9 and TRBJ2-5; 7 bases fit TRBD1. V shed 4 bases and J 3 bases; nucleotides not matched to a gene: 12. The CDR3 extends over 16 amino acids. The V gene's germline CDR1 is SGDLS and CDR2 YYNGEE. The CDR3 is CASSSNPGQSKETQYF. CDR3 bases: TGTGCCAGCAGCAGCAACCCGGGACAGTCCAAAGAGACCCAGTACTTC. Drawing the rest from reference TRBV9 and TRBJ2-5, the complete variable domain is DSGVTQTPKHLITATGQRVTLRCSPRSGDLSVYWYQQSLDQGLQFLIQYYNGEERAKGNILERFSAQQFPDLHSELNLSSLELGDSALYFCASSSNPGQSKETQYFGPGTRLLVL.

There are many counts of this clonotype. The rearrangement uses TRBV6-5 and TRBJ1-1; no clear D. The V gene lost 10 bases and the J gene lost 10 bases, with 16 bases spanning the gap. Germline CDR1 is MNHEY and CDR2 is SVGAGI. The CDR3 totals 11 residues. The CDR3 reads CATQAGSAAFF. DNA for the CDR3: TGTGCCACCCAAGCCGGATCAGCAGCTTTCTTT.

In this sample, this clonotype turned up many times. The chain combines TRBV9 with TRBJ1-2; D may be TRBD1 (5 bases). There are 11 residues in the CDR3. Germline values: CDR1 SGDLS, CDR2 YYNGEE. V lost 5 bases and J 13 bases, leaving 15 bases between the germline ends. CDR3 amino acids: CASSYLRGLTF. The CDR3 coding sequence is TGTGCCAGCAGTTACCTTAGGGGCCTCACCTTC.

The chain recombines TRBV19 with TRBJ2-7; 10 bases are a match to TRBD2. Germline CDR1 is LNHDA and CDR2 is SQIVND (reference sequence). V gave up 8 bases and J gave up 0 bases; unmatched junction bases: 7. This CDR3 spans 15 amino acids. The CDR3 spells CASQAGGTPSYEQYF. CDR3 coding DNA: TGTGCCAGTCAAGCGGGAGGGACACCCTCCTACGAGCAGTACTTC. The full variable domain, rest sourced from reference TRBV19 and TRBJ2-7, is DGGITQSPKYLFRKEGQNVTLSCEQNLNHDAMYWYRQDPGQGLRLIYYSQIVNDFQKGDIAEGYSVSREKKESFPLTVTSAQKNPTAFYLCASQAGGTPSYEQYFGPGTRLTVT.

Here the CDR3 reads CASSLGEWEGGTQYF. The CDR3 DNA reads as TGTGCCAGCAGTTTAGGGGAATGGGAGGGTGGGACCCAGTACTTC. The chain carries TRBV12-3 or TRBV12-4 and TRBJ2-5, with 7 bases fitting TRBD2. The CDR3 extends over 15 amino acids. Trimming at V came to 1 base and at J to 7 bases, leaving 9 bases not matched to a gene.

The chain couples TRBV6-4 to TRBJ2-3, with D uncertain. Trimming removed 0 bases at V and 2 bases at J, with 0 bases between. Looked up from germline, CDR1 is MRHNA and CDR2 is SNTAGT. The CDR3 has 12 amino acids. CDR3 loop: CASSDSTDTQYF. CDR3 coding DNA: TGTGCCAGCAGTGACTCCACAGATACGCAGTATTTT.

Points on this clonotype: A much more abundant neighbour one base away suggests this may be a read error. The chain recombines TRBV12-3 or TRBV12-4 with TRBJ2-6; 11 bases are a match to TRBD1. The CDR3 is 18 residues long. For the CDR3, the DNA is TGTACCAGCAGTTCGGACAGGGGGCCCTCCTCTGGGGCCAACGTCCTGACTTTC. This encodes CTSSSDRGPSSGANVLTF.

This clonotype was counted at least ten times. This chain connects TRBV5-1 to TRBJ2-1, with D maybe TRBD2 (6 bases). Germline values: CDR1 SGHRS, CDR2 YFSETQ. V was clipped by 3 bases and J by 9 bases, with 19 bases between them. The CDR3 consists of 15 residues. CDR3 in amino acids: CASSWGELYPSEQFF. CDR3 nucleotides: TGCGCCAGCAGCTGGGGGGAACTCTACCCCAGTGAGCAGTTCTTC.

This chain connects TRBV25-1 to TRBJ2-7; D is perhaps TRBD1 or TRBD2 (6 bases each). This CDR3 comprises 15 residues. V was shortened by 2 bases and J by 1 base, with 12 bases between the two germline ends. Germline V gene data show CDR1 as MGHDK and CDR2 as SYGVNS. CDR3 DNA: TGTGCCAGCAGTGAACCCGAGGGGGGATCCTACGAGCAGTACTTC. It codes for CASSEPEGGSYEQYF.

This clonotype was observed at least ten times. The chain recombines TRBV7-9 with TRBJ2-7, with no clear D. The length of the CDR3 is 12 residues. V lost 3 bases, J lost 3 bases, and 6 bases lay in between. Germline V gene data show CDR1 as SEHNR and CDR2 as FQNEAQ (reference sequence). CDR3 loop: CASSFGNYEQYF. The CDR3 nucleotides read TGTGCCAGCAGCTTCGGCAACTACGAGCAGTACTTC.

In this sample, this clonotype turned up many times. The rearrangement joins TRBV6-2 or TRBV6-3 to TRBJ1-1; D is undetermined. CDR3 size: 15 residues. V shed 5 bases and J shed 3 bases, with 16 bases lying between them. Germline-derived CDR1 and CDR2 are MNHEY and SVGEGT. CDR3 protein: CASSPIDFKDTEAFF. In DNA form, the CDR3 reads TGTGCCAGCAGTCCTATCGACTTTAAGGACACTGAAGCTTTCTTT.